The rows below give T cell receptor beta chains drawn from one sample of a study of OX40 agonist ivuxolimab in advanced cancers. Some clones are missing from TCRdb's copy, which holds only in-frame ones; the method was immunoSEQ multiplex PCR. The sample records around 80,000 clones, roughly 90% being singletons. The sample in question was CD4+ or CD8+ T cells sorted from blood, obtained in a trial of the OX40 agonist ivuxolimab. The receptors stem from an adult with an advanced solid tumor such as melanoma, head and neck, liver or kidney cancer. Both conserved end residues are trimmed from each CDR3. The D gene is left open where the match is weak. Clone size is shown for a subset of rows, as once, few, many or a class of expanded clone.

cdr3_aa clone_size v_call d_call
ASSLEAEQF - TRBV5-1 -
ASRTPGPGGRTGELF - TRBV28 TRBD2
ASRMEGNEQF - TRBV2 -
ASSFQGGETQY once TRBV5-1 -
SVGGARTEAF - TRBV29-1 -
ASRQMSGNTIY once TRBV7-8 -
ASSDQGIDTQY - TRBV10-1 -
ASSLTREETQY - TRBV18 -
ARGDTEAF - TRBV6-5 -
SVKTGPLHQYQETQY - TRBV29-1 TRBD1
ASRWGKNSNQPQH - TRBV19 -
ASSPPALAYEQY - TRBV18 -
ARKGCEGSNQPQH once TRBV5-3 -
SARQGEQF - TRBV20-1 -
ASSGGTSGYEQF - TRBV9 TRBD2
ASSPWGQGLGYT few TRBV5-6 TRBD1
ASSPGQGRNYEQY - TRBV7-2 TRBD1